The subject of this entry is one TCR beta chain. Antigen specificity is unknown. This sample was included in a study of shared clonotypes between healthy human individuals. Study findings and constraints: Rarefaction demonstrated incomplete sorted-subset sequencing despite large depth.

It was about 210 ng DNA, about 30,000 T cell genomes, that sorted-subset replicate PCRs used. Per the original data handling: There were no quality scores in the junction-only immunoSEQ sequences, so filtering differed. The table came from immunoSEQ multiplex PCR; TCRdb's copy has only in-frame clones and leaves some out. The V and J calls and clone size come from that table; D and trimming were worked out from the DNA. The repertoire holds about 1.9 million clones, with just over 90% as singletons. The V and J ends lost 5 bases and 0 bases respectively, with 17 bases between them. The CDR3 has 16 residues. Germline lookup yields CDR1 MNHEY and CDR2 SMNVEV (reference sequence). Selected positively for CCR7 and CD45RO-negative, naive CD8 cells excluded terminally differentiated effector memory CD45RA+ cells. Healthy and HIV-negative, the adult donors had no recent acute infections or vaccinations.

The source is a young man in good health. Some clones in this sample may be carry-over from other donors' samples. Sequences were obtained from naive CD8+ T cells from PBMCs. The rearrangement uses TRBV27 and TRBJ2-7; perhaps TRBD2 as D (6 bases). CDR3 protein: CASSRLSGVGSYEQYF. The CDR3 nucleotides read TGTGCCAGCAGTCGACTGTCGGGGGTCGGCTCCTACGAGCAGTACTTC.